This entry lists 8 T cell receptor beta chains sequenced from one sample in a study of T cells after yellow fever vaccination. From the 5' RACE reads, TCRdb called clonotypes with MiXCR, one entry per CDR3 protein. The sample has 200,000 to 300,000 distinct CDR3 sequences, roughly 4% seen once; the top ten hold around 19%. Sequencing was performed on PBMCs, taken 15 days after the yellow fever booster vaccination. Source of these receptors: a young man who received the YFV17D yellow fever vaccine.

This clonotype was picked up many times. The V and J genes are TRBV7-2 and TRBJ2-5; 9 bases agree with TRBD2. Germline assignment: CDR1 SGHTA and CDR2 FQGNSA. Trimming at V came to 8 bases and at J to 5 bases, leaving 12 bases not matched to a gene. CDR3 length: 15 residues. The CDR3 region is CASARRGGAGETQYF. CDR3 DNA: TGTGCCAGCGCTAGGCGCGGGGGGGCTGGTGAGACCCAGTACTTC. Full variable domain (outside the CDR3, taken from reference TRBV7-2 and TRBJ2-5): GAGVSQSPSNKVTEKGKDVELRCDPISGHTALYWYRQSLGQGLEFLIYFQGNSAPDKSGLPSDRFSAERTGGSVSTLTIQRTQQEDSAVYLCASARRGGAGETQYFGPGTRLLVL.

This clonotype has a count of ten or more. The chain employs TRBV7-9 and TRBJ2-4, with D perhaps TRBD1 or TRBD2 (6 bases each). The CDR3 runs to 12 residues. The germline V and J ends were trimmed by 8 bases and 16 bases, with 21 bases remaining between them. CDR1 SEHNR and CDR2 FQNEAQ come from the germline V gene (reference sequence). The CDR3 is CASAALGGSGYF. DNA of the CDR3: TGTGCCAGCGCCGCTCTCGGGGGCTCAGGTTACTTC.

This clonotype was seen many times. The rearrangement joins TRBV4-1 to TRBJ2-4; possible D gene TRBD1, 5 bases. CDR3 size: 17 residues. Germline lookup yields CDR1 MGHRA and CDR2 YSYEKL. The V gene lost 1 base and the J gene lost 0 bases, with 13 bases spanning the gap. CDR3 nucleotides: TGCGCCAGCAGCCAAGGTGACAGCGTACTAGCCAAAAACATTCAGTACTTC. Amino acid sequence: CASSQGDSVLAKNIQYF.

There are many counts of this clonotype. The chain links TRBV5-1 to TRBJ2-5; tentative D call: TRBD2 (5 bases). V lost 0 bases and J lost 5, with 11 bases in between. The CDR3 totals 14 residues. CDR1 and CDR2 (germline): SGHRS, YFSETQ. Here the CDR3 DNA reads TGCGCCAGCAGCTTGGATCTTGGGGAGGAGACCCAGTACTTC. Encoded protein: CASSLDLGEETQYF.

This clonotype occurred many times. The J gene is TRBJ2-3, the V gene TRBV5-1, with TRBD1 matching over 9 bases. The junction had 8 bases not matched to a gene; V was cut back by 4 bases and J by 2 bases. Germline assignment: CDR1 SGHRS and CDR2 YFSETQ. The CDR3 runs 16 residues. The CDR3 is CASSRTRDRATDTQYF. Here the CDR3 DNA reads TGCGCCAGCAGCCGGACTCGGGACAGGGCCACAGATACGCAGTATTTT. The variable domain in full, with the rest retrieved from reference TRBV5-1 and TRBJ2-3, is KAGVTQTPRYLIKTRGQQVTLSCSPISGHRSVSWYQQTPGQGLQFLFEYFSETQRNKGNFPGRFSGRQFSNSRSEMNVSTLELGDSALYLCASSRTRDRATDTQYFGPGTRLTVL.

This clonotype came up many times. The CDR3 loop is CASSLGGVHGYTF. The CDR3 DNA sequence: TGTGCCAGCAGCTTAGGAGGGGTCCATGGCTACACCTTC. This rearrangement joins TRBV5-5 to TRBJ1-2, with D possibly matching TRBD1 (5 bases). CDR1 is SGHKS, CDR2 YYEKEE, per germline (reference sequence). V was shortened by 2 bases and J by 6 bases, with 11 bases between the two germline ends. The CDR3 consists of 13 residues.

V is TRBV5-4 and J is TRBJ1-6; D remains unclear. CDR3 length equals 13 residues. Germline assignment: CDR1 SGHNT and CDR2 YYREEE (reference sequence). Between the trimmed V and J ends, which lost 6 bases and 9 bases, there was a span of 13 bases. CDR3 DNA sequence: TGTGCCAGCACCCGTCTAGGGATTTCACCCCTCCACTTT. Translated: CASTRLGISPLHF.

At least ten counts were recorded for this clonotype. V and J are TRBV14 and TRBJ2-7, with 7 bases aligning to TRBD1. Germline trimming cut 4 bases from V and 4 bases from J; bases unmatched to any gene: 7. The CDR3 length is 14 residues. Germline loops: CDR1 SGHDN, CDR2 FVKESK. The CDR3 region has the DNA TGTGCCAGCAGCCGAGGGGGCTTAGTGTACGAGCAGTACGTC. This gives the protein CASSRGGLVYEQYV.